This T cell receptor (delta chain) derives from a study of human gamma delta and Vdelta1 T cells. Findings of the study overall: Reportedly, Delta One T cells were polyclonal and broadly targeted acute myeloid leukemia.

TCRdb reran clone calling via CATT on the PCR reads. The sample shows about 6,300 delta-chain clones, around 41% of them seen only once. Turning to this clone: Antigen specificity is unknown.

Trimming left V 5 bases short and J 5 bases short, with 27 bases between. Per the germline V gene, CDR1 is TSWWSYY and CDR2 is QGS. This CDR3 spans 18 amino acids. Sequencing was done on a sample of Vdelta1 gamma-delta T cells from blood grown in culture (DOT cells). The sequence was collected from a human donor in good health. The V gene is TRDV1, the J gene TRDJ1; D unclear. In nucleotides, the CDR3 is TGTGCTCTTGGGACAACCGGTCAGCTGGCACCCCCTTTGGATAAACTCATCTTT. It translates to CALGTTGQLAPPLDKLIF.